This is a list of T cell receptor beta chains from one sample in a study of regulatory T cells in long-lasting Graves disease. Each CDR3 protein gets one entry after TCRdb re-called the multiplex PCR reads with MiXCR. The data contain over 300,000 distinct CDR3 sequences, 15% to 19% of them singletons. Sample: peripheral blood mononuclear cells (PBMCs), taken at new diagnosis, from a patient treated with antithyroid drugs. These receptors were taken from a female donor with Graves disease. The CDR3 runs from the conserved cysteine through the conserved F or W. D genes are given only for firm matches. A clone size is listed for some rows: how often the clone was seen (once, few, many), or a class if it is expanded.

TRBJ2-4,NA,NA,TRBV9,CASSGGDGKNIQYF,TGTGCCAGCAGCGGAGGGGACGGGAAAAACATTCAGTACTTC
TRBJ2-1,NA,NA,TRBV29-1,CSARREPYNEQFF,TGCAGCGCTCGCAGGGAACCCTACAATGAGCAGTTCTTC
TRBJ2-2,few,NA,TRBV7-2,CASSPSGGTPENTGELFF,TGTGCCAGCAGCCCGTCAGGGGGGACCCCCGAGAACACCGGGGAGCTGTTTTTT
TRBJ2-7,many,TRBD2,TRBV28,CASSSQAGVSSYEQYF,TGTGCCAGCAGTTCCCAAGCGGGAGTTTCATCCTACGAGCAGTACTTC
TRBJ1-5,many,NA,TRBV11-2,CASSRTEKQPQHF,TGTGCCAGCAGTCGGACAGAGAAGCAGCCCCAGCATTTT
TRBJ2-2,many,NA,TRBV5-6,CASSRGRGTTGELFF,TGTGCCAGCAGCCGGGGTCGGGGAACCACCGGGGAGCTGTTTTTT
TRBJ1-2,NA,NA,TRBV5-5,CASSGNLQGRWRDYYGYTF,TGTGCCAGCAGCGGGAATCTTCAGGGGCGTTGGCGAGATTACTATGGCTACACCTTC
TRBJ1-4,NA,NA,TRBV20-1,CSAHPWAFREKLFF,TGCAGTGCCCACCCCTGGGCCTTTCGGGAAAAACTGTTTTTT
TRBJ1-1,few,NA,TRBV7-9,CASSLEIQSEAFF,TGTGCCAGCAGCTTAGAAATTCAGTCTGAAGCTTTCTTT
TRBJ1-6,many,NA,TRBV2,CASREKDIGYNSPLHF,TGTGCCAGCAGGGAAAAGGACATTGGCTATAATTCACCCCTCCACTTT
TRBJ2-1,NA,TRBD2,TRBV11-2,CASRDLAGNEQFF,TGTGCCAGCAGGGATCTAGCGGGGAATGAGCAGTTCTTC
TRBJ2-7,many,NA,TRBV6-2/TRBV6-3,CASSYSKTGAYSYEQYF,TGTGCCAGCAGTTACTCCAAGACAGGTGCTTACTCCTACGAGCAGTACTTC
TRBJ1-2,NA,NA,TRBV7-9,CAGSARRKDGYTF,TGTGCCGGCAGCGCAAGGAGAAAGGATGGCTACACCTTC
TRBJ1-5,many,NA,TRBV12-3/TRBV12-4,CASSLARWGGANQPQHF,TGTGCCAGCAGTTTAGCGCGGTGGGGGGGCGCGAATCAGCCCCAGCATTTT
TRBJ2-7,many,NA,TRBV28,CASSFHLETLSYEQYF,TGTGCCAGCAGTTTCCATTTGGAGACACTATCCTACGAGCAGTACTTC
TRBJ2-1,few,TRBD2,TRBV14,CASSPTLLAGGTYNEQFF,TGTGCCAGCAGCCCAACTCTACTAGCGGGAGGTACCTACAATGAGCAGTTCTTC
TRBJ2-5,few,NA,TRBV20-1,CSATSGTQETQYF,TGCAGTGCCACCTCAGGGACCCAAGAGACCCAGTACTTC